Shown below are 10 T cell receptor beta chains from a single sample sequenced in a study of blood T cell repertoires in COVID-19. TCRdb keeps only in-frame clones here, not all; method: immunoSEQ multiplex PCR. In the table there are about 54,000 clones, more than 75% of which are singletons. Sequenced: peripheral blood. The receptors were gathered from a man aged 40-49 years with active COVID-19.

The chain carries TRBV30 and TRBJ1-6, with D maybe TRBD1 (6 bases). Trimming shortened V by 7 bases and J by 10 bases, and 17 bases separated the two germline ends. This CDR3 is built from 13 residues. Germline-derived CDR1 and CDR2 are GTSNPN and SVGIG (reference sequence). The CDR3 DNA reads TGTGCCTCATCGGCAGGGGACGGGTCACCCCTCCACTTT. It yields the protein CASSAGDGSPLHF.

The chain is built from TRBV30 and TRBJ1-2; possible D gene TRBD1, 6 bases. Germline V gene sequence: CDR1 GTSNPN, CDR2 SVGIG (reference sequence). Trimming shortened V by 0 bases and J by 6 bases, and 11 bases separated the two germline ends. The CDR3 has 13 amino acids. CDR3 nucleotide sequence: TGTGCCTGGAGTGTAAACAGGGCGGATGGCTACACCTTC. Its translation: CAWSVNRADGYTF.

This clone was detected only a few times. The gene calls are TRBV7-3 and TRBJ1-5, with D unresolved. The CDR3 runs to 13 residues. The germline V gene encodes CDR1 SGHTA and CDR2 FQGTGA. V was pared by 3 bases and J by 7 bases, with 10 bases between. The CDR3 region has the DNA TGTGCCAGCAGCTTGATCCCGGGGCAGCCCCAGCATTTT. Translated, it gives CASSLIPGQPQHF.

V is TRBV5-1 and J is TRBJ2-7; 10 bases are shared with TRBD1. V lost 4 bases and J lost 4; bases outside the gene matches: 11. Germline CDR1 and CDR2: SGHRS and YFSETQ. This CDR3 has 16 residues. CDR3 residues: CASSLNPGTGVYEQYF. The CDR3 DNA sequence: TGCGCCAGCAGCCTTAACCCCGGGACAGGGGTTTACGAGCAGTACTTC. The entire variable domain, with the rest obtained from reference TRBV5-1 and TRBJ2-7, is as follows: KAGVTQTPRYLIKTRGQQVTLSCSPISGHRSVSWYQQTPGQGLQFLFEYFSETQRNKGNFPGRFSGRQFSNSRSEMNVSTLELGDSALYLCASSLNPGTGVYEQYFGPGTRLTVT.

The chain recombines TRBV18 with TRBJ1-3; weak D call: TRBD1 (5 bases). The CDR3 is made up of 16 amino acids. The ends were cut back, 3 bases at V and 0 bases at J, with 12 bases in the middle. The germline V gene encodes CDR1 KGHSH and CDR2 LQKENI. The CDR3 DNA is TGTGCCAGCTCACCTTCTCAGGGTTACTCTGGAAACACCATATATTTT. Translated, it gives CASSPSQGYSGNTIYF.

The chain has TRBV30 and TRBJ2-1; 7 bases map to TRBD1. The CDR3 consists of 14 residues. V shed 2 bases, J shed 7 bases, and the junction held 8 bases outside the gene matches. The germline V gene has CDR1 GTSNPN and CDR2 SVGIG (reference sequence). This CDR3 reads CAWSKKGARNEQFF. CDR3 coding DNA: TGTGCCTGGAGTAAGAAGGGGGCGCGGAATGAGCAGTTCTTC.

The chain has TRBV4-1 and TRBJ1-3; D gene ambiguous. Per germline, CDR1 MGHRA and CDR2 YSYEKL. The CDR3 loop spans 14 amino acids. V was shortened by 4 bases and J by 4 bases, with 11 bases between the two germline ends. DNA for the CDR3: TGCGCCAGCAGCCCCTGGGAGGGCGGAAACACCATATATTTT. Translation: CASSPWEGGNTIYF.

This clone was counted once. CDR3 amino acids: CASSSLQGYEQYF. DNA of the CDR3: TGTGCCAGCAGCTCCCTACAGGGCTACGAGCAGTACTTC. V is TRBV5-8 and J is TRBJ2-7; TRBD1 might be the D (6 bases). V was pared by 3 bases and J by 3 bases, with 10 bases between. The CDR3 runs 13 residues. Per germline, CDR1 SGHTS and CDR2 YDEGEE.

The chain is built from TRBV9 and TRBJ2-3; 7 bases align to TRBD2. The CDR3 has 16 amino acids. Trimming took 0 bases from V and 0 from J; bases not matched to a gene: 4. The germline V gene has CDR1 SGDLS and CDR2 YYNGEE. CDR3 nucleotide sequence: TGTGCCAGCAGCGTAGGACTAGCCCTCAGCACAGATACGCAGTATTTT. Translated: CASSVGLALSTDTQYF.

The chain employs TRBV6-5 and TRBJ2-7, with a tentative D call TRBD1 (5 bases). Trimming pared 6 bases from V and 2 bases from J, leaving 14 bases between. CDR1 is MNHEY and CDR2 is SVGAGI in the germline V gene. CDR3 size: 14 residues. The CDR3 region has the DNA TGTGCCAGCAGGAAGACAGTGGAAACCTACGAGCAGTACTTC. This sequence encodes CASRKTVETYEQYF.